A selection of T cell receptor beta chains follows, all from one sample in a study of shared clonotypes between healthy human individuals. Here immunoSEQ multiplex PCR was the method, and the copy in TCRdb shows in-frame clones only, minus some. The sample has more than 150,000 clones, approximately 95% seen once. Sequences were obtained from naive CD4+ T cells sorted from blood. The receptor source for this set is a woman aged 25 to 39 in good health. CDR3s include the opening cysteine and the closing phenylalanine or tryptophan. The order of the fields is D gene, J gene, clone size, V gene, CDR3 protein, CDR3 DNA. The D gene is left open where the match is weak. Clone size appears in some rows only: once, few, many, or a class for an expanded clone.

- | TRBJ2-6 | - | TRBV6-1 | CASSDGHAGANVLTF | TGTGCCAGCAGTGATGGACATGCCGGGGCCAACGTCCTGACTTTC
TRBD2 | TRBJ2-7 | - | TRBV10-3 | CAISDPGLAGGPFSYGQYF | TGTGCCATCAGTGACCCTGGACTAGCGGGAGGACCGTTTTCCTACGGGCAGTACTTC
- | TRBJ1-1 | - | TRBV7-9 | CASSFRRWGNTEAFF | TGTGCCAGCAGCTTCCGTCGGTGGGGGAACACTGAAGCTTTCTTT
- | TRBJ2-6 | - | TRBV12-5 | CASGCDHAGQSRANVLTF | TGTGCTAGTGGTTGCGACCATGCAGGACAAAGTCGGGCCAACGTCCTGACTTTC
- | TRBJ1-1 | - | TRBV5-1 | CASSLQGVEQTEAFF | TGCGCCAGCAGCTTACAGGGAGTGGAACAAACTGAAGCTTTCTTT
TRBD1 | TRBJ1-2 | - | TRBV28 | CASSFTDRVLGSYGYTF | TGTGCCAGCAGTTTCACGGACAGGGTTTTGGGTAGCTATGGCTACACCTTC
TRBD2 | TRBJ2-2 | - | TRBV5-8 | CASSTHTSGRAPGELFF | TGTGCCAGCAGCACCCACACTAGCGGGAGGGCCCCCGGGGAGCTGTTTTTT
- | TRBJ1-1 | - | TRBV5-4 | CASSAQGAEAFF | TGTGCCAGCAGCGCACAGGGCGCTGAAGCTTTCTTT
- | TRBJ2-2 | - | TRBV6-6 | CASSYSGTPNTGELFF | TGTGCCAGCAGTTACTCGGGGACACCGAACACCGGGGAGCTGTTTTTT
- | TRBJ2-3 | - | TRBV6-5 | CAPLDPDTQYF | TGTGCCCCCCTGGACCCTGATACGCAGTATTTT
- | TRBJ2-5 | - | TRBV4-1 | CASSQDRGEQQYF | TGCGCCAGCAGCCAAGATCGCGGGGAGCAGCAGTACTTC
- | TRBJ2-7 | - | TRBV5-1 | CASSYQPGTGSSYEQYF | TGCGCCAGCAGCTACCAACCCGGGACCGGGAGTTCCTACGAGCAGTACTTC
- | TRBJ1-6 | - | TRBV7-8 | CASSLVARGKGSPLHF | TGTGCCAGCAGCTTAGTTGCTCGGGGAAAAGGTTCACCCCTCCACTTT
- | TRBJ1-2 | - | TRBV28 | CASSLVHLGYTF | TGTGCCAGCAGTTTAGTTCACTTGGGCTACACCTTC
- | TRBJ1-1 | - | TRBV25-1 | CASSQTANTEAFF | TGTGCCAGCAGCCAGACAGCGAACACTGAAGCTTTCTTT
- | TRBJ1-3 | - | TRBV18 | CASSPLEGAASGNTIYF | TGTGCCAGCTCACCACTTGAAGGGGCCGCTTCTGGAAACACCATATATTTT
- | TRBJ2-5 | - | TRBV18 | CASSPIKGHTVEETQYF | TGTGCCAGCTCACCAATAAAGGGACATACGGTAGAGGAGACCCAGTACTTC
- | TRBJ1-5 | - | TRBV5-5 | CASSLQYSNQPQHF | TGTGCCAGCAGCTTGCAATATAGCAATCAGCCCCAGCATTTT
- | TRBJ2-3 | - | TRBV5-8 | CASSWRTVGTDTQYF | TGTGCCAGCAGCTGGCGGACAGTAGGCACAGATACGCAGTATTTT
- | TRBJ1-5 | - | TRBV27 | CASSFDRNQPQHF | TGTGCCAGCAGTTTTGACCGGAATCAGCCCCAGCATTTT
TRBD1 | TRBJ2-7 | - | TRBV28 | CASRPETGGADTYEQYF | TGTGCCAGCAGGCCAGAGACAGGGGGCGCCGACACCTACGAGCAGTACTTC
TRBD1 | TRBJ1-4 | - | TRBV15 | CATSRGQGNEKLFF | TGTGCCACCAGCAGAGGACAGGGGAATGAAAAACTGTTTTTT
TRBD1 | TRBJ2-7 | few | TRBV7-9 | CASSRQGAYEQYF | TGTGCCAGCAGCCGACAGGGAGCCTACGAGCAGTACTTC
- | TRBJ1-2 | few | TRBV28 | CASSYSLGGYTF | TGTGCCAGCAGCTACAGTTTGGGAGGCTACACCTTC
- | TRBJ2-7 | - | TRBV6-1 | CASSENGPSRSSYEQYF | TGTGCCAGCAGTGAAAACGGCCCATCAAGGAGCTCCTACGAGCAGTACTTC
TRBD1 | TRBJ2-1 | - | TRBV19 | CASSIVPGQGGNEQFF | TGTGCCAGTAGTATAGTCCCGGGACAGGGTGGGAATGAGCAGTTCTTC
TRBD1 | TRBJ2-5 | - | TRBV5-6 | CASSLSGTEQETQYF | TGTGCCAGCAGCCTATCCGGGACAGAGCAAGAGACCCAGTACTTC
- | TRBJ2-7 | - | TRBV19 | CASSIQGRHEQYF | TGTGCCAGTAGTATACAGGGCCGCCACGAGCAGTACTTC
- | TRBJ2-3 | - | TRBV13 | CASSLESPQGRGSSDTQYF | TGTGCCAGCAGCTTAGAATCCCCCCAGGGGCGGGGTTCATCGGATACGCAGTATTTT
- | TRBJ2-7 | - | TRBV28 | CASSGGGDPSYEQYF | TGTGCCAGCAGTGGAGGGGGCGACCCATCCTACGAGCAGTACTTC
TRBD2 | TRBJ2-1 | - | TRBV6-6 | CASSLIAGTFYNEQFF | TGTGCCAGCAGCCTCATAGCGGGAACTTTCTACAATGAGCAGTTCTTC
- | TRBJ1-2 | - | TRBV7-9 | CASSRNGKTYGYTF | TGTGCCAGCAGCAGAAATGGAAAGACCTATGGCTACACCTTC
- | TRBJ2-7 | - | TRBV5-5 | CASGKGETLYEQYF | TGTGCCAGCGGTAAGGGGGAGACTTTATACGAGCAGTACTTC
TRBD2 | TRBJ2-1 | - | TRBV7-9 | CASSSKTSGGNEQFF | TGTGCCAGCAGCTCTAAGACTAGCGGGGGAAATGAGCAGTTCTTC
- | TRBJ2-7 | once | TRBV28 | CASKPGTLSYEQYF | TGTGCCAGCAAACCGGGAACCCTCTCCTACGAGCAGTACTTC
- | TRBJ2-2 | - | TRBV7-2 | CASSPTSRRRTGELFF | TGTGCCAGCAGTCCTACTAGCCGACGACGGACCGGGGAGCTGTTTTTT
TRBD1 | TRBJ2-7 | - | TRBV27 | CASRKIETGVLEQYF | TGTGCCAGCAGAAAAATCGAGACAGGGGTCCTCGAGCAGTACTTC
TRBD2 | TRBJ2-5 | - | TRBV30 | CAWSVRRGNQETQYF | TGTGCCTGGAGTGTAAGGCGGGGGAACCAAGAGACCCAGTACTTC
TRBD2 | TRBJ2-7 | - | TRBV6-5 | CASSSSGSAPYEQYF | TGTGCCAGCAGCAGTAGCGGGAGCGCCCCCTACGAGCAGTACTTC
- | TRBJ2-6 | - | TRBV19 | CASSIQGSGANVLTF | TGTGCCAGTAGTATTCAGGGGTCCGGGGCCAACGTCCTGACTTTC
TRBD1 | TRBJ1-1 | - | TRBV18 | CASSMGQGNTEAFF | TGTGCCAGCTCGATGGGACAGGGGAACACTGAAGCTTTCTTT
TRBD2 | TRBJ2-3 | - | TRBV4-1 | CASSRLAGPTDTQYF | TGCGCCAGCAGCCGACTAGCGGGGCCCACAGATACGCAGTATTTT
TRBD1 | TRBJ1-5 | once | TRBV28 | CASSPSGQGEGQPQHF | TGTGCCAGCAGTCCATCCGGACAGGGGGAGGGTCAGCCCCAGCATTTT
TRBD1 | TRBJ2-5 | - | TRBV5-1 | CASSEQGAEEETQYF | TGCGCCAGCAGCGAACAGGGGGCGGAGGAAGAGACCCAGTACTTC
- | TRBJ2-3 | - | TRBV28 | CASRGRRSTDTQYF | TGTGCCAGCAGGGGGAGGCGGTCCACAGATACGCAGTATTTT
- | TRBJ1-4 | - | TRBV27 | CASSRPEGEKLFF | TGTGCCAGCAGTAGACCAGAGGGGGAAAAACTGTTTTTT
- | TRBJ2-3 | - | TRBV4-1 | CASSQGDSGRYTDTQYF | TGCGCCAGCAGCCAGGGGGACAGCGGGCGGTACACAGATACGCAGTATTTT
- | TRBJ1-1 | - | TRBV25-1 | CASREQGVVTEAFF | TGTGCCAGCAGAGAACAGGGAGTTGTCACTGAAGCTTTCTTT
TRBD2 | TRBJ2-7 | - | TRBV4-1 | CASSQDQTGGPRSREQYF | TGCGCCAGCAGCCAAGATCAAACGGGGGGTCCACGCAGCCGCGAGCAGTACTTC
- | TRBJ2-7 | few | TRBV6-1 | CASSRGQDPTYEQYF | TGTGCCAGCAGTCGGGGTCAGGACCCAACCTACGAGCAGTACTTC
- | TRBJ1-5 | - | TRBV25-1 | CASSEFAGASQPQHF | TGTGCCAGCAGTGAATTTGCGGGGGCAAGTCAGCCCCAGCATTTT
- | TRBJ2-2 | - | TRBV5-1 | CASSLRAETTGELFF | TGCGCCAGCTCTCTTCGCGCAGAGACCACCGGGGAGCTGTTTTTT
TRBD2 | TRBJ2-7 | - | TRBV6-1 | CASNQREWSYEQYF | TGTGCCAGCAACCAGCGGGAGTGGTCCTACGAGCAGTACTTC
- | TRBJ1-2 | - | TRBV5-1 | CASSLEANYGYTF | TGCGCCAGCAGCTTGGAAGCTAACTATGGCTACACCTTC
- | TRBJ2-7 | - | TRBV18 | CASSPEEFYEQYF | TGTGCCAGCTCACCAGAGGAGTTTTACGAGCAGTACTTC
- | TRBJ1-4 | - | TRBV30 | CAWRGRGYEKLFF | TGTGCCTGGAGAGGCAGGGGCTATGAAAAACTGTTTTTT
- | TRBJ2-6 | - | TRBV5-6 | CASETGGANVLTF | TGTGCCAGCGAGACTGGGGGAGCCAACGTCCTGACTTTC
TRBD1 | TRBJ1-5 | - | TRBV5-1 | CASSLGQGVDQPQHF | TGCGCCAGCAGCTTGGGACAGGGGGTAGATCAGCCCCAGCATTTT
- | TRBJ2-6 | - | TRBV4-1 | CASSLETGRAFILSGANVLTF | TGCGCCAGCAGCCTCGAGACGGGCAGGGCTTTTATCCTCTCTGGGGCCAACGTCCTGACTTTC